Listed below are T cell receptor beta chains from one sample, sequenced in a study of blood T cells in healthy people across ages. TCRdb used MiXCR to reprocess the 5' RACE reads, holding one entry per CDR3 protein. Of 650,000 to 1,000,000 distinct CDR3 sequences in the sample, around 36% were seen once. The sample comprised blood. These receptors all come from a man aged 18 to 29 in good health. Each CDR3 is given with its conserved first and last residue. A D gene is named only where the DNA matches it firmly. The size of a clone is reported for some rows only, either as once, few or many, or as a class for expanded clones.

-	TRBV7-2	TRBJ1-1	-	TGTGCCAGCGGAAACCGGGACCTTGCTTTCTTT	CASGNRDLAFF
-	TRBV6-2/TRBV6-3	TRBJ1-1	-	TGTGCCAGCAGTGGAGGGCTCGAGGGCACTGAAGCTTTCTTT	CASSGGLEGTEAFF
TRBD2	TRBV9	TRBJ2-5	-	TGTGCCAGCAGCGTAGTAGTAGCGGGGACCAACGATGAGCAGTACTTC	CASSVVVAGTNDEQYF
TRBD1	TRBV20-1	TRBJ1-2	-	TGCAGTGCGCCGACAGGGATCGGTGACTATGGCTACACCTTC	CSAPTGIGDYGYTF
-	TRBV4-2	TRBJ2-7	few	TGTGCCAGCAGCCCGGGACGGGCAAACGAGCAGTACTTC	CASSPGRANEQYF
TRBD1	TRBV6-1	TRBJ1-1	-	TGTGCCAGCAGTGTCCTCAGGGGGGACACTGAAGCTTTCTTT	CASSVLRGDTEAFF
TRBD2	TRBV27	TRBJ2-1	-	TGTGCCAGCAGTCCCTTAGCGGGGGGGTTCGACAATGAGCAGTTCTTC	CASSPLAGGFDNEQFF
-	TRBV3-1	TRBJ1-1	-	TGTGCCAGCAGCCAAGATGTGGCGACCACTGAAGCTTTCTTT	CASSQDVATTEAFF
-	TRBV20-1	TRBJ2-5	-	TGCAGTGCTTTTCCACGGGTAGGGCAAGAGACCCAGTACTTC	CSAFPRVGQETQYF
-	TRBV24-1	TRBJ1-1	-	TGTGCCACCAGTGATTCCGACCCAGGGAGGACTAAAGCTTTCTTT	CATSDSDPGRTKAFF
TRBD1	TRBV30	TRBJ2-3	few	TGTGCCTGGAGTGTATGGGGACAGTTGGGGACAGATACGCAGTATTTT	CAWSVWGQLGTDTQYF
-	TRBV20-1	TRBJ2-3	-	TGCAGTGCTAGAGTCCGGGGTTTCGCAGATACGCAGTATTTT	CSARVRGFADTQYF
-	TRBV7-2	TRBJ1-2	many	TGTGCCAGCAGCTTAGGCAGGGCAGCGTATGGCTACACCTTC	CASSLGRAAYGYTF
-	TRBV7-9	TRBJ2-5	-	TGTGCCAGCAGCTTACAAAACCAAGAGACCCAGTACTTC	CASSLQNQETQYF
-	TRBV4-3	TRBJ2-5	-	TGCGCCAGCAGCCCCACTCCGGGCCCCAGAGAGACCCAGTACTTC	CASSPTPGPRETQYF
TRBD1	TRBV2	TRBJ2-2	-	TGTGCCAGCAGTGATGGGCAGGGGGCATCGAGAACCGGGGAGCTGTTTTTT	CASSDGQGASRTGELFF
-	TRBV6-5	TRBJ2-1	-	TGTGCCAGCAGTTACGGGGGCCTCAACAATGAGCAGTTCTTC	CASSYGGLNNEQFF
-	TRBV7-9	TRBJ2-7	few	TGTGCCAGCAGACCGAGGTCAGGGTACGAGCAGTACTTC	CASRPRSGYEQYF
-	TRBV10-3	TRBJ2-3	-	TGTGCCATCGGGCTAGCGAGCACAGATACGCAGTATTTT	CAIGLASTDTQYF
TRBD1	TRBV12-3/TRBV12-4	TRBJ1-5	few	TGTGCCAGCAGTCGACAGGGGCGGCAGCCCCAGCATTTT	CASSRQGRQPQHF
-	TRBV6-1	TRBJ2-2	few	TGTGCCAGCAGCCTTCTTCCCCGGGGCATGAACACCGGGGAGCTGTTTTTT	CASSLLPRGMNTGELFF
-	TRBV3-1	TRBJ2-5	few	TGTGCCAGCAGCCAAGCGGGGAGGTGGTGGGATGAGCAGTACTTC	CASSQAGRWWDEQYF
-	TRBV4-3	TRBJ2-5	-	TGCGCCAGCAGCCAAGAGTTGGAGGGAGAGACCCAGTACTTC	CASSQELEGETQYF
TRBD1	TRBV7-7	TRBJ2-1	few	TGTGCTAGCAGCTTAGGAGGACAGGCTCGGGACAATGAGCAGTTCTTC	CASSLGGQARDNEQFF
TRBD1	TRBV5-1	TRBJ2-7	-	TGCGCCAGCAGCTTGGATGCGGGACAGGGGGCCTCCGAGCAGTACTTC	CASSLDAGQGASEQYF
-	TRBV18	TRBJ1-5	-	TGTGCCAGCTCACTTACGCCGCGGGGGGGCAATCAGCCCCAGCATTTT	CASSLTPRGGNQPQHF
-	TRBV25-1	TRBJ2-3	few	TGTGCCAGCAGTGAGTCAGCCCTAGGCACAGATACGCAGTATTTT	CASSESALGTDTQYF
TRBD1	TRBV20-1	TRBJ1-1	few	TGCAGTGCTAGAGATACCCGGACAGGGGAATGGACTGAAGCTTTCTTT	CSARDTRTGEWTEAFF
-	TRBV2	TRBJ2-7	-	TGTGCCAGCAGTGACGGGGGCCTCCTTAAGGAGCAGTACTTC	CASSDGGLLKEQYF
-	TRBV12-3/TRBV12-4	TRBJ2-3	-	TGTGCCAGCAGTTTGGGGGGCGCGGGCGTAGATACGCAGTATTTT	CASSLGGAGVDTQYF